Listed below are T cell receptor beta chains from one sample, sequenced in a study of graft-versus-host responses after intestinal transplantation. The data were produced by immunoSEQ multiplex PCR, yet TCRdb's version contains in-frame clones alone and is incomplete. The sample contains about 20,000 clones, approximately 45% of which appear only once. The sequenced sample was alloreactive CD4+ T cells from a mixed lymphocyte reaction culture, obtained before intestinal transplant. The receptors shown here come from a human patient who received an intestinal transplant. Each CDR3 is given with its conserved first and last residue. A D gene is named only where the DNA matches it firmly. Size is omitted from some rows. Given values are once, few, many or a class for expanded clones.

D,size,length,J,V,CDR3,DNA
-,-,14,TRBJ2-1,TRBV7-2,CASSWGGSYNEQFF,TGTGCCAGCAGCTGGGGGGGCTCGTACAATGAGCAGTTCTTC
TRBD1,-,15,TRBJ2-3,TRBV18,CASSPLYRGVDTQYF,TGTGCCAGCTCACCACTGTACAGGGGGGTAGATACGCAGTATTTT
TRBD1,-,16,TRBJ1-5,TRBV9,CASSEGQGSLNQPQHF,TGTGCCAGCAGCGAGGGACAGGGCAGCCTTAATCAGCCCCAGCATTTT
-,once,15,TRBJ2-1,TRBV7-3,CASSLSSSSGNEQFF,TGTGCCAGCAGCTTAAGTAGTAGTAGTGGCAATGAGCAGTTCTTC
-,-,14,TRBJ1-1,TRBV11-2,CASSLGGLNTEAFF,TGTGCCAGCAGCTTAGGCGGCCTGAACACTGAAGCTTTCTTT
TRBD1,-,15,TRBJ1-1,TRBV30,CAWRGQGAGNTEAFF,TGTGCCTGGAGGGGACAGGGGGCAGGGAACACTGAAGCTTTCTTT
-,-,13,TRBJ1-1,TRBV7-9,CASSFARAGEAFF,TGTGCCAGCAGCTTCGCGAGGGCAGGTGAAGCTTTCTTT
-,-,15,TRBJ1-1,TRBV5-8,CASSSGHLMNTEAFF,TGTGCCAGCAGCTCGGGACACCTCATGAACACTGAAGCTTTCTTT
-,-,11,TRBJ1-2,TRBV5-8,CASSLAAGYTF,TGTGCCAGCAGCTTGGCCGCGGGCTACACCTTC
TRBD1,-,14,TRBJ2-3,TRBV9,CASSVVEGADTQYF,TGTGCCAGCAGCGTAGTCGAGGGGGCGGATACGCAGTATTTT
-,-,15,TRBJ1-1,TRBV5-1,CASSAGTGMNTEAFF,TGCGCCAGCAGCGCAGGTACAGGGATGAACACTGAAGCTTTCTTT
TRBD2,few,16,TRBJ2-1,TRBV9,CASSVVLAGGPGEQFF,TGTGCCAGCAGCGTAGTCCTAGCGGGGGGGCCTGGTGAGCAGTTCTTC
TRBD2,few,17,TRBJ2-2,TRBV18,CASSLSTTSAGTGELFF,TGTGCCAGCTCACTTTCGACGACTAGCGCAGGCACCGGGGAGCTGTTTTTT
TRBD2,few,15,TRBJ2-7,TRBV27,CASSFLSGGPYEQYF,TGTGCCAGCAGTTTTCTGAGCGGGGGCCCCTACGAGCAGTACTTC
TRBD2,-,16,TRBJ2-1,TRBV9,CASSPQARGTNNEQFF,TGTGCCAGCAGCCCCCAGGCTCGCGGGACTAACAATGAGCAGTTCTTC
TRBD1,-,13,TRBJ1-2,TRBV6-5,CASRTGPNYGYTF,TGTGCCAGCAGGACAGGGCCCAACTATGGCTACACCTTC
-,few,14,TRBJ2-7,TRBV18,CASSPMRVTHEQYF,TGTGCCAGCTCACCTATGAGGGTAACGCACGAGCAGTACTTC
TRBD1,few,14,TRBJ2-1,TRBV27,CASSHRDRVNEQFF,TGTGCCAGCAGTCACCGGGACAGGGTCAATGAGCAGTTCTTC
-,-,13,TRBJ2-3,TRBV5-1,CASRASATDTQYF,TGCGCCAGCAGGGCTAGTGCCACAGATACGCAGTATTTT
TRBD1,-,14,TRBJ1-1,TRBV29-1,CSVGRTGTNTEAFF,TGCAGCGTTGGTAGGACAGGTACGAACACTGAGGCTTTCTTT
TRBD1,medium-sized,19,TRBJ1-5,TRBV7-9,CASSLLRVRGKYSNQPQHF,TGTGCCAGCAGCTTGTTGAGGGTCAGGGGGAAATATAGCAATCAGCCCCAGCATTTT
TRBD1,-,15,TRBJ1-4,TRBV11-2,CASSLGQGFNEKLFF,TGTGCCAGCAGCTTAGGACAGGGGTTTAATGAAAAACTGTTTTTT
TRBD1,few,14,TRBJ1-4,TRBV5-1,CASSADRDNEKLFF,TGCGCCAGCAGCGCGGACAGGGATAATGAAAAACTGTTTTTT
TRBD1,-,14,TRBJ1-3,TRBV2,CASQGAYSGNTIYF,TGTGCCAGCCAGGGGGCTTACTCTGGAAACACCATATATTTT
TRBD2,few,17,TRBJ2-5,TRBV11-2,CASSAQLAGGRQETQYF,TGTGCCAGCAGCGCCCAACTAGCGGGGGGGCGCCAAGAGACCCAGTACTTC
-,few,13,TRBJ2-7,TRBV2,CASSFLGPYEQYF,TGTGCCAGCAGTTTCCTGGGCCCCTACGAGCAGTACTTC
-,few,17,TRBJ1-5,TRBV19,CASSRAMGAKGNQPQHF,TGTGCCAGTAGTAGGGCGATGGGGGCGAAGGGCAATCAGCCCCAGCATTTT
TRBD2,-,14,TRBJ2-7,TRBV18,CASSLERGPYEQYF,TGTGCCAGCTCACTCGAGCGGGGTCCCTACGAGCAGTACTTC
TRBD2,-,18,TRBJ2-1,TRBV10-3,CAIRGTSGGQSSYNEQFF,TGTGCCATCAGAGGGACTAGCGGGGGCCAAAGCTCCTACAATGAGCAGTTCTTC
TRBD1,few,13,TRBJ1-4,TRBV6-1,CASSRQGSEKLFF,TGTGCCAGCAGTCGACAGGGTTCCGAAAAACTGTTTTTT
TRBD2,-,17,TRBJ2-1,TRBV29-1,CSVEWGGLVGLYNEQFF,TGCAGCGTTGAATGGGGTGGACTAGTGGGACTATACAATGAGCAGTTCTTC
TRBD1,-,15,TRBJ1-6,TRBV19,CASSIAGTGNSPLHF,TGTGCCAGTAGTATAGCCGGGACAGGGAATTCACCCCTCCACTTT
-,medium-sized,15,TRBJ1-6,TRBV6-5,CASSLYRGPLSPLHF,TGTGCCAGCAGTCTATACCGGGGTCCGTTGTCACCCCTCCACTTT
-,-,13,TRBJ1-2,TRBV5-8,CASSRDTNYGYTF,TGTGCCAGCAGCCGGGACACTAACTATGGCTACACCTTC
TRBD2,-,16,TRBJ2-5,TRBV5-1,CASSSTPQTSRETQYF,TGCGCCAGCAGCTCGACCCCCCAGACTAGCCGCGAGACCCAGTACTTC
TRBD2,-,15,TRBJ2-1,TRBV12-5,CASGLVRGGYNEQFF,TGTGCTAGTGGTTTGGTACGGGGGGGCTACAATGAGCAGTTCTTC
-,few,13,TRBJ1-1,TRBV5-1,CASSIRVNTEAFF,TGCGCCAGCAGCATCAGGGTGAACACTGAAGCTTTCTTT
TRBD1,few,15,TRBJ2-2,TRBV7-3,CASSLGTGVTGELFF,TGTGCCAGCAGCTTAGGGACAGGGGTGACCGGGGAGCTGTTTTTT
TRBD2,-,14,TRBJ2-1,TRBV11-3,CASSLTSANNEQFF,TGTGCCAGCAGCTTGACTAGCGCTAACAATGAGCAGTTCTTC
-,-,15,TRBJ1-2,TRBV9,CASSVGTVINYGYTF,TGTGCCAGCAGCGTGGGGACTGTTATAAACTATGGCTACACCTTC